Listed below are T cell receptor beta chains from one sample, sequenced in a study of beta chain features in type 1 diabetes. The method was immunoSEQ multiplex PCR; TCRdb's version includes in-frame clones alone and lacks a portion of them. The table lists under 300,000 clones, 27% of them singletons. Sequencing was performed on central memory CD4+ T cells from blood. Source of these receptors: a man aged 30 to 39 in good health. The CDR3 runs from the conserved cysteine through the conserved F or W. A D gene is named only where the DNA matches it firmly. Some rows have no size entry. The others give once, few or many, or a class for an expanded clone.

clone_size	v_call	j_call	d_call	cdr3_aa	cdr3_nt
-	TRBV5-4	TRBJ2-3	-	CASSSFARTPADTQYF	TGTGCCAGCAGCTCCTTCGCACGGACCCCAGCAGATACGCAGTATTTT
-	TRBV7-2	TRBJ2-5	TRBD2	CASSLGLASGETQYF	TGTGCCAGCAGCTTAGGACTAGCTTCCGGAGAGACCCAGTACTTC
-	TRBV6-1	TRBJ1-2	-	CASSERGVDGYTF	TGTGCCAGCAGTGAGAGGGGTGTGGATGGCTACACCTTC
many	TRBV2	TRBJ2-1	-	CASSEDGIWDEQFF	TGTGCCAGCAGTGAAGACGGGATCTGGGATGAGCAGTTCTTC
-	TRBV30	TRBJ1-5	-	CAWSEGPGPQHF	TGTGCCTGGAGTGAGGGGCCGGGTCCCCAGCATTTT
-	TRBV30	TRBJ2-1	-	CAWSLQARGAGKYNEQFF	TGTGCCTGGAGTTTGCAGGCTAGGGGGGCCGGGAAGTACAATGAGCAGTTCTTC
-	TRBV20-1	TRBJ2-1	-	CGGSSYNEQFF	TGTGGGGGGAGCTCCTACAATGAGCAGTTCTTC
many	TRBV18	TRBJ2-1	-	CASSTKLEGEQFF	TGTGCCAGCTCAACGAAACTAGAAGGTGAGCAGTTCTTC
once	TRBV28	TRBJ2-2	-	CASSTGSTNTGELFF	TGTGCCAGCAGCACCGGGAGTACGAACACCGGGGAGCTGTTTTTT
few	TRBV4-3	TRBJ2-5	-	CASSQDRGSEETQYF	TGCGCCAGCAGCCAAGATCGCGGAAGTGAAGAGACCCAGTACTTC
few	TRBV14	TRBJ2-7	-	CASSQVQGLQHEQYF	TGTGCCAGCAGCCAAGTACAGGGCCTTCAACACGAGCAGTACTTC
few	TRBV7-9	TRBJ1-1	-	CASSPSVGFMNTEAFF	TGTGCCAGCAGCCCCTCAGTCGGATTTATGAACACTGAAGCTTTCTTT
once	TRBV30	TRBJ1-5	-	CAWTPAGGQPQHF	TGTGCCTGGACCCCCGCCGGCGGTCAGCCCCAGCATTTT
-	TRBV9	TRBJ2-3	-	CASSVQVADTQYF	TGTGCCAGCAGCGTTCAAGTGGCAGATACGCAGTATTTT
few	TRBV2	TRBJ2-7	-	CASRETRSLYEQYF	TGTGCCAGCAGGGAAACTAGGAGTTTGTACGAGCAGTACTTC
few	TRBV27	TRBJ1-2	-	CASSPTGPRVPYGYTF	TGTGCCAGCAGCCCTACAGGGCCCCGCGTGCCCTATGGCTACACCTTC
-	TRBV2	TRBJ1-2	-	CASSEAMDYGYTF	TGTGCCAGCAGTGAGGCAATGGACTATGGCTACACCTTC
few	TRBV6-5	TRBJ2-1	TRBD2	CASSSTGTSGYNEQFF	TGTGCCAGCAGTTCGACCGGGACTAGCGGATACAATGAGCAGTTCTTC
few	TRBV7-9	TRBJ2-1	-	CASSPRDSNYNEQFF	TGTGCCAGCAGCCCGCGGGACAGCAATTACAATGAGCAGTTCTTC
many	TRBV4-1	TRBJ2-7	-	CASSQGLAKTYEQYF	TGCGCCAGCAGCCAAGGCCTCGCGAAAACCTACGAGCAGTACTTC
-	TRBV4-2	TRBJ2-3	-	CASSLGGTQYF	TGTGCCAGCAGCCTGGGGGGTACGCAGTATTTT
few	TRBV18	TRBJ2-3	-	CASSPQGEEDTQYF	TGTGCCAGCTCACCTCAGGGAGAGGAAGATACGCAGTATTTT
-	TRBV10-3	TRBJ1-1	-	CAIEDSMNTEAFF	TGTGCCATCGAGGACAGCATGAACACTGAAGCTTTCTTT
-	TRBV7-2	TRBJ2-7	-	CASSLARNSYEQYF	TGTGCCAGCAGCTTAGCGCGGAACTCCTACGAGCAGTACTTC
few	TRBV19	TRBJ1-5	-	CASSIEHRVNSNQPQHF	TGTGCCAGTAGTATAGAGCACAGGGTAAATAGCAATCAGCCCCAGCATTTT
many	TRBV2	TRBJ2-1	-	CASISERGQGANTGEQFF	TGTGCCAGCATTTCGGAGCGGGGGCAGGGGGCGAATACGGGTGAGCAGTTCTTC
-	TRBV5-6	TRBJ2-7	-	CASSPEEQYF	TGTGCCAGCAGCCCAGAGGAGCAGTACTTC
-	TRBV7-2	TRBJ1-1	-	CASSLASGAGEAFF	TGTGCCAGCAGCTTAGCGTCAGGGGCAGGAGAAGCTTTCTTT
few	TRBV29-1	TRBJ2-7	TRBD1	CSVDGTGPYEQYF	TGCAGCGTTGATGGGACAGGACCCTACGAGCAGTACTTC
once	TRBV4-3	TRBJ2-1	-	CASSQEIPGYNEQFF	TGCGCCAGCAGCCAAGAGATTCCGGGGTACAATGAGCAGTTCTTC